This entry lists 18 T cell receptor beta chains sequenced from one sample in a study of OX40 agonist ivuxolimab in advanced cancers. Assay used: immunoSEQ multiplex PCR; TCRdb lists only in-frame clones, some missing. The data hold around 31,000 clones, with approximately 86% observed a single time. Sequences were derived from CD4+ or CD8+ T cells sorted from blood, sampled in a trial of the OX40 agonist ivuxolimab. All receptors come from an adult with an advanced solid tumor such as melanoma, head and neck, liver or kidney cancer.

The count of this clone is one. The chain is built from TRBV2 and TRBJ1-5; D is undetermined. This CDR3 is built from 17 residues. V shed 0 bases and J shed 5 bases, with 17 bases lying between them. Germline values: CDR1 SNHLY, CDR2 FYNNEI. CDR3 DNA sequence: TGTGCCAGCAGTGAAGCCCCTGGTATGGCGGGCTATCAGCCCCAGCATTTT. Translating it yields CASSEAPGMAGYQPQHF.

CDR3 DNA: TGTGCCAGCAGCCCGACTAGCTGGGGTGGAGAGACCCAGTACTTC. Its protein product is CASSPTSWGGETQYF. The V call is TRBV11-1, the J call TRBJ2-5; 7 bases are a match to TRBD2. Germline loops: CDR1 SGHAT, CDR2 FQDESV (reference sequence). J was trimmed by 4 bases and V by 5 bases; bases with no gene match: 10. This CDR3 has 15 residues.

In this sample, this clone turned up once. J is TRBJ2-1 and V is TRBV27, with D tentatively TRBD1 (5 bases). The germline gives CDR1 MNHEY, CDR2 SMNVEV (reference sequence). The ends were cut back, 0 bases at V and 7 bases at J, with 10 bases in the middle. The CDR3 covers 14 residues. As DNA, the CDR3 is TGTGCCAGCAGTTTATCCCTGGGGCTAAATGAGCAGTTCTTC. Its translation is CASSLSLGLNEQFF.

V is TRBV27 and J is TRBJ2-7; 13 nucleotides align to TRBD2. Germline V gene sequence: CDR1 MNHEY, CDR2 SMNVEV (reference sequence). Losses at the gene ends were 6 bases for V and 7 bases for J; bases not matched to a gene: 3. CDR3 length equals 13 residues. The CDR3 bases are TGTGCCAGCAGGGGACTAGCGGGAATTGAGCAGTACTTC. Translating it yields CASRGLAGIEQYF.

The gene calls are TRBV6-1 and TRBJ2-3, with 8 positions matching TRBD2. With V trimmed by 1 base and J by 4 bases, 10 bases remained unmatched. The CDR3 sequence is 17 residues long. Germline CDR1 reads MNHNS; CDR2 reads SASEGT. CDR3 region: CASSEEGLAGSADTQYF. The CDR3, as DNA: TGTGCCAGCAGTGAAGAGGGGCTAGCGGGCTCGGCAGATACGCAGTATTTT.

J is TRBJ2-7 and V is TRBV4-3; tentative D call: TRBD2 (6 bases). Germline CDR1 and CDR2: LGHNA and YSLEER. This CDR3 has 18 amino acids. V lost 0 bases and J 1 base, leaving 19 bases between the germline ends. CDR3: CASSQDLEGDGGSYEQYF. CDR3 nucleotide sequence: TGCGCCAGCAGCCAAGACCTTGAAGGGGACGGAGGGTCCTACGAGCAGTACTTC.

The chain has TRBV27 and TRBJ2-5, with 7 nucleotides matching TRBD1. The CDR3 runs to 14 residues. Trimming took 3 bases from V and 0 from J; bases not matched to a gene: 1. CDR1 MNHEY and CDR2 SMNVEV come from the germline V gene (reference sequence). The CDR3 protein is CASSLDRYQETQYF. The DNA of the CDR3 is TGTGCCAGCAGTTTGGACAGGTACCAAGAGACCCAGTACTTC.

The sample holds one count of this clone. V usage is TRBV4-1 and J usage is TRBJ2-1; TRBD2 is a possible D gene (6 bases). CDR1 MGHRA and CDR2 YSYEKL come from the germline V gene. Trimming removed 1 base at V and 5 bases at J, with 15 bases between. The CDR3 has 16 amino acids. The CDR3 is CASSQGAGRRDNEQFF. CDR3 nucleotides: TGCGCCAGCAGCCAAGGGGCCGGGAGAAGGGACAATGAGCAGTTCTTC.

The chain couples TRBV30 to TRBJ1-5, with no clear D. V was pared by 2 bases and J by 4 bases, with 6 bases between. Germline CDR1 reads GTSNPN; CDR2 reads SVGIG (reference sequence). The CDR3 is 12 residues long. The CDR3 protein is CAWSYPNQPQHF. The CDR3 coding sequence is TGTGCCTGGAGTTATCCGAATCAGCCCCAGCATTTT.

The V and J genes are TRBV2 and TRBJ2-1; D is perhaps TRBD1 or TRBD2 (5 bases each). CDR3 length: 14 residues. In germline, CDR1 is SNHLY, CDR2 FYNNEI. V was shortened by 9 bases and J by 1 base, with 13 bases between the two germline ends. The CDR3 is CARAGTASYNEQFF. In DNA form, the CDR3 reads TGTGCCAGGGCCGGGACCGCTTCCTACAATGAGCAGTTCTTC.

The chain is built from TRBV4-3 and TRBJ2-7; D unresolved. The germline gives CDR1 LGHNA, CDR2 YSLEER. This CDR3 comprises 14 residues. The V gene lost 4 bases and the J gene lost 6 bases, with 16 bases spanning the gap. This CDR3 reads CASSPATRSGEQYF. Here the CDR3 DNA reads TGCGCCAGCAGCCCTGCGACCCGGTCGGGCGAGCAGTACTTC.

The chain has TRBV6-5 and TRBJ2-7; 8 bases line up with TRBD1. CDR3 length: 14 residues. Germline V CDR1 and CDR2: MNHEY, SVGAGI. With V trimmed by 0 bases and J by 3 bases, 1 base remained unmatched. CDR3 in DNA: TGTGCCAGCAGTTACTCGGACAGGGACTACGAGCAGTACTTC. Its translation is CASSYSDRDYEQYF.

The genes are TRBV4-1 and TRBJ1-2; D perhaps matches TRBD1 (5 bases). The CDR3 covers 15 residues. V lost 2 bases and J 5 bases, leaving 15 bases between the germline ends. In germline, CDR1 is MGHRA, CDR2 YSYEKL. The CDR3 spells CASSQLPDSPYGYTF. The CDR3 nucleotides are TGCGCCAGCAGCCAATTACCCGACAGCCCATATGGCTACACCTTC.

In its sample, this clone was seen a few times. The chain couples TRBV30 to TRBJ1-5; D is unresolved. CDR1 is GTSNPN, CDR2 SVGIG, per germline (reference sequence). The CDR3 runs to 13 residues. V was shortened by 0 bases and J by 2 bases, with 5 bases between the two germline ends. The CDR3 region has the DNA TGTGCCTGGAGTGTTGGGGGCAATCAGCCCCAGCATTTT. As protein: CAWSVGGNQPQHF.

CDR3 protein: CASSPFVLADQETQYF. CDR3 in DNA: TGTGCCAGCTCACCATTTGTACTAGCGGATCAAGAGACCCAGTACTTC. The chain carries TRBV18 and TRBJ2-5; 8 nucleotides align to TRBD2. V lost 2 bases to trimming and J lost 2 bases; unmatched junction nucleotides: 7. Per the germline V gene, CDR1 is KGHSH and CDR2 is LQKENI. The CDR3 sequence is 16 residues long.

This chain connects TRBV30 to TRBJ2-5; 8 bases line up with TRBD2. This CDR3 is 14 amino acids long. J gave up 5 bases and V 2 bases, and 7 bases lay outside the gene matches. The germline gives CDR1 GTSNPN, CDR2 SVGIG (reference sequence). The CDR3 spells CAWSPGLVGETQYF. The CDR3 nucleotides read TGTGCCTGGAGTCCGGGACTAGTCGGGGAGACCCAGTACTTC.

The chain joins TRBV5-6 to TRBJ2-7, with TRBD1 identical over 9 bases. The ends lost 4 bases at V and 4 bases at J; junction bases unmatched: 6. The germline CDR1 and CDR2 sequences are SGHDT and YYEEEE. This CDR3 is built from 14 residues. The DNA for the CDR3 is TGTGCCAGCAGCGCAGGGACAGGGCAATACGAGCAGTACTTC. Amino acids: CASSAGTGQYEQYF.

The chain couples TRBV10-3 to TRBJ2-7; D is unresolved. V was clipped by 3 bases and J by 6 bases, with 9 bases between them. The CDR3 is 12 amino acids. Germline CDR1 is ENHRY and CDR2 is SYGVKD. CDR3 DNA: TGTGCCATCAGTGAAAATGACCGCGAGCAGTACTTC. Its translation is CAISENDREQYF.